Below, 8 T cell receptor beta chains from the same sample are listed, as sequenced in a study of cytotoxic CD8 clonotypes in ibrutinib-treated CLL. Method: immunoSEQ multiplex PCR; TCRdb's copy keeps in-frame clones and lacks some. The table includes about 200,000 clones, about 72% detected once. Here the sequenced sample was PBMCs, taken after 24 months of ibrutinib treatment. These receptors were obtained from a human donor with chronic lymphocytic leukemia.

As concerns this clone: The junction departs from germline at one end; a sequencing error may be responsible. The chain's CDR3 is CASSLASGIQYF. CDR3 nucleotides: TGTGCCAGCAGCCTAGCGTCCGGCATTCAGTACTTC. The gene calls are TRBV7-2 and TRBJ2-4, with D perhaps matching TRBD2 (6 bases). Germline V lookup: CDR1 SGHTA, CDR2 FQGNSA. The CDR3 totals 12 residues.

This chain links TRBV28 with TRBJ1-1; 7 bases are shared with TRBD1. Germline loops: CDR1 MDHEN, CDR2 SYDVKM. The CDR3 runs 14 residues. After removal of 2 bases from V and 11 bases from J, the junction contained 11 bases not matched to a gene. CDR3 DNA: TGTGCCAGCAGTTTAGGTCGCCAGGGGGGGTTGGCTTTCTTT. Translating it yields CASSLGRQGGLAFF. The whole variable domain, filled in from reference TRBV28 and TRBJ1-1, reads DVKVTQSSRYLVKRTGEKVFLECVQDMDHENMFWYRQDPGLGLRLIYFSYDVKMKEKGDIPEGYSVSREKKERFSLILESASTNQTSMYLCASSLGRQGGLAFFGQGTRLTVV.

J is TRBJ2-1 and V is TRBV5-1, with 13 bases fitting TRBD2. Germline V lookup: CDR1 SGHRS, CDR2 YFSETQ. The J segment lost 8 bases and the V segment lost 8 bases, leaving 13 bases of the junction unmatched. The length of the CDR3 is 16 residues. The chain's CDR3 is CASRGGGLAGWDEQFF. CDR3 nucleotides: TGCGCCAGTAGAGGCGGGGGACTAGCGGGATGGGATGAGCAGTTCTTC.

CDR3 region: CASSSIGLAPGLEQFF. For the CDR3, the DNA is TGTGCCAGCAGTTCGATAGGACTAGCGCCGGGCTTAGAGCAGTTCTTC. The rearrangement joins TRBV28 to TRBJ2-1; TRBD2 aligns across 9 bases. J lost 10 bases, V lost 4 bases, and 14 bases had no gene match. The CDR3 spans 16 residues. From germline, CDR1 is MDHEN and CDR2 SYDVKM.

The chain joins TRBV20-1 to TRBJ2-3; unclear D gene. Per the germline V gene, CDR1 is DFQATT and CDR2 is SNEGSKA (reference sequence). The CDR3 consists of 10 residues. CDR3 sequence reads: CSLTGDTQYF. CDR3 DNA: TGCAGCCTAACTGGGGATACGCAGTATTTT.

CDR3 sequence (DNA): TGCGCCAGCAGCTTACTCCAGGGAGGGTATGGCTACACCTTC. Protein product: CASSLLQGGYGYTF. The rearrangement uses TRBV5-1 and TRBJ1-2, with D maybe TRBD1 (5 bases). With 2 bases removed from V and 5 bases from J, the gap between germline ends came to 13 bases. Per germline, CDR1 SGHRS and CDR2 YFSETQ. The CDR3 consists of 14 residues. The variable domain in full, completed from reference TRBV5-1 and TRBJ1-2, reads KAGVTQTPRYLIKTRGQQVTLSCSPISGHRSVSWYQQTPGQGLQFLFEYFSETQRNKGNFPGRFSGRQFSNSRSEMNVSTLELGDSALYLCASSLLQGGYGYTFGSGTRLTVV.

This chain joins TRBV18 and TRBJ1-2, with TRBD1 identical over 9 bases. The CDR3 has 17 amino acids. Germline V CDR1 and CDR2: KGHSH, LQKENI. V trimming: 0 bases; J trimming: 4 bases; junction bases outside the gene matches: 9. The CDR3 protein is CASSPPPRDRDSYGYTF. CDR3 bases: TGTGCCAGCTCACCACCGCCAAGGGACAGGGATAGCTATGGCTACACCTTC.

V is TRBV5-1 and J is TRBJ2-1, with a tentative D call TRBD2 (6 bases). Trimming shortened V by 5 bases and J by 0 bases, and 12 bases separated the two germline ends. Germline values: CDR1 SGHRS, CDR2 YFSETQ. There are 15 residues in the CDR3. The CDR3 nucleotides are TGCGCCAGCAGGCTCCGGCGGGACTCCTACAATGAGCAGTTCTTC. Amino acids: CASRLRRDSYNEQFF.